This T cell receptor beta chain was obtained from a study of blood T cell repertoires in COVID-19. About the study: Acute and convalescent COVID-19 samples came from the United States, Italy and Spain.

Trimming shortened V by 7 bases and J by 3 bases, and 13 bases separated the two germline ends. Germline lookup yields CDR1 SNHLY and CDR2 FYNNEI. The CDR3 totals 14 residues. The count of this clone is one. Authors' methods: Quantification of nucleated cells was approximated via reference gene primer amplification. The protocol was immunoSEQ multiplex PCR, while the TCRdb copy is restricted to in-frame clones and leaves out a portion. Clone size and V and J calls were adopted from that table, with D and trimming inferred from the DNA. The sample includes roughly 110,000 clones, roughly 84% of them seen just once.

Source material: peripheral blood. The rearrangement joins TRBV2 to TRBJ1-5; D may be TRBD1 (5 bases). The receptor comes from a woman in her seventies with acute or convalescent COVID-19. This CDR3 is CASKNDRNNQPQHF. CDR3 DNA: TGTGCCAGCAAGAATGACAGAAACAATCAGCCCCAGCATTTT.